This TCR beta chain was profiled in a study of OX40 agonist ivuxolimab in advanced cancers. Study in general: Aged about 23 to 80 with a mean of around 60 years, they were approximately 80% male. Study-level findings and limits: CD4+ and CD8+ blood T cells expanded clonally by week 6 at 0.1 to 3.0 mg/kg. Expanded clones tended on average to be more numerous among CD8+ T cells than CD4+.

Method: immunoSEQ multiplex PCR; TCRdb's copy keeps in-frame clones and lacks some. There are some 66,000 clones in the sample; roughly 76% occur only once, and 1.6% lies in the top ten. The CDR3 consists of 14 residues. The germline gives CDR1 SGHTA, CDR2 FQGTGA. Trimming left V 4 bases short and J 8 bases short, with 17 bases between. Remarks on this clone: Its specificity is unknown.

This receptor was taken from an adult with an advanced solid tumor such as melanoma, head and neck, liver or kidney cancer. The V call is TRBV7-3, the J call TRBJ1-2; TRBD1 might be the D (5 bases). The sequencing here drew on CD4+ or CD8+ T cells sorted from blood, taken in a trial of the OX40 agonist ivuxolimab. In nucleotides, the CDR3 is TGTGCCAGCAGCTCGGGACTCGAAGGGCTAGGCTACACCTTC. Protein product: CASSSGLEGLGYTF.